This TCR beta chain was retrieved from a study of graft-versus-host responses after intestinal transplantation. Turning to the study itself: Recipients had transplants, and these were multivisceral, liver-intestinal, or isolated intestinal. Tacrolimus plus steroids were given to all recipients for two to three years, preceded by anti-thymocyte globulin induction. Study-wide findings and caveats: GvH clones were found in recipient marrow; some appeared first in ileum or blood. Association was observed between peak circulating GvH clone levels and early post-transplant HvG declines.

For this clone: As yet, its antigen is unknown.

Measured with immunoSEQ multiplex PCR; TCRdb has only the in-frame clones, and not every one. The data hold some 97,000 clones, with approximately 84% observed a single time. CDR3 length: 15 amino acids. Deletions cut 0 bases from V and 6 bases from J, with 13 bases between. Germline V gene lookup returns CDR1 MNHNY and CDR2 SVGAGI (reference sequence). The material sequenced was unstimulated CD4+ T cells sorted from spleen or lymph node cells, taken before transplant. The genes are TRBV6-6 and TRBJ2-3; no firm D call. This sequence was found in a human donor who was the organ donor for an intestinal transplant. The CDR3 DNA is TGTGCCAGCAGTTACTCACGTGAGGTCGTTGATACGCAGTATTTT. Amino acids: CASSYSREVVDTQYF.